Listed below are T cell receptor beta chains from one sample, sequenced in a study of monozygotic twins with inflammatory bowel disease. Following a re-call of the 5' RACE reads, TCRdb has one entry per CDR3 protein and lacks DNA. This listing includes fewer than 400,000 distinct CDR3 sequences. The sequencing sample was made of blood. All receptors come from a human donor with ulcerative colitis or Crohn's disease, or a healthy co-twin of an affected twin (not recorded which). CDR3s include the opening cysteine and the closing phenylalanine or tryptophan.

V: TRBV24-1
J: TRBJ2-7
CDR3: CATSEGTGSYEQYF

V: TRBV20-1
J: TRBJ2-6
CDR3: CSAIQTSGSFTGANVLTF

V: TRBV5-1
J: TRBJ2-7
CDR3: CASSLGLRREATYEQYF

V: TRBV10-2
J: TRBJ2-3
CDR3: CASSESTPGLGKTQYF

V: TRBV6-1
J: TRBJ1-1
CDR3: CASGEVGRATEAFF

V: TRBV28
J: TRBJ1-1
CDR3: CASRATGTGSAFF

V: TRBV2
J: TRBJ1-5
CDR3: CASSADRGYQPQHF

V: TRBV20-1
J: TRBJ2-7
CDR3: CSARSQHYKGSSYEQYF

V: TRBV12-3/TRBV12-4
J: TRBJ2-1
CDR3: CASSFPGYNEQFF

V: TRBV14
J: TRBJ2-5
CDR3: CASSRDRGRLETQYF

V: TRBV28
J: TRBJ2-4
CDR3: CASSFVGQGGAKNIQYF

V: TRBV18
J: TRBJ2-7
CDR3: CASSPPQGPQYF

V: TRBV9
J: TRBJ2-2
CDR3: CASSVSGRDTGELFF

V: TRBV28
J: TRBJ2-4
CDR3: CASSSNREGAKNIQYF

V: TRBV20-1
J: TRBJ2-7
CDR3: CSAPPAAGTSYEQYF

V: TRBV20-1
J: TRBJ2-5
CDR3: CSARPREGRETQYF

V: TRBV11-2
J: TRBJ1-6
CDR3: CASSLGPDRANSPLHF

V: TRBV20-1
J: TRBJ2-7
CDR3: CSASASGDFFSYEQYF

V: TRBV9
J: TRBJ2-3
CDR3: CASSARTSGGDTQYF

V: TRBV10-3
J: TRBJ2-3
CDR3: CAISTKSGGGTDTQYF

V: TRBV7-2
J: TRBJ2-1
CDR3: CASSLYRVGQGSNEQFF

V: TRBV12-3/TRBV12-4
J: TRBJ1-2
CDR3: CASSLGLKGRIYGYTF

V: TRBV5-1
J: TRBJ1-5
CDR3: CASSPTGQGGNQPQHF

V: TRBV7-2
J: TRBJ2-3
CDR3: CVSRLASTDTQYF

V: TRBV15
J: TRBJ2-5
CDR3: CATAGLAEETQYF

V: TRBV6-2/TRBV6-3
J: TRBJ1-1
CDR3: CASSYSIGQTNTEAFF

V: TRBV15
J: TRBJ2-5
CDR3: CATSREGAGDETQYF

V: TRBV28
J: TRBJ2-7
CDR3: CASSTTGITSYEQYF

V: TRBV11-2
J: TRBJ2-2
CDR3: CASSSFPATSGRGGELFF

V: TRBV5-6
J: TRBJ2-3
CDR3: CASRGGGRARDTQYF

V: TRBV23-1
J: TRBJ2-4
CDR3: CAVQGQTNIQYF

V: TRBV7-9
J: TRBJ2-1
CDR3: CASIHSRGQNEQFF

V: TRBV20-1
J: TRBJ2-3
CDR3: CSSPEGSRTDTQYF

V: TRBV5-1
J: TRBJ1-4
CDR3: CASSLGNTNEKLFF

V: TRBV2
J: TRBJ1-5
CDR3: CASSGARAGNQPQHF

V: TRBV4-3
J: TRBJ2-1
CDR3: CASSQSPRALNEQFF

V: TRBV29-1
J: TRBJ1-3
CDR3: CSVALLSGNTIYF

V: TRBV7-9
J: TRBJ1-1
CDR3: CASRFFRDKNTEAFF

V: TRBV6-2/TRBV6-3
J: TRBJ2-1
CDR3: CASSRRDLSQFF

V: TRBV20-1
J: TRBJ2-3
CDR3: CSAADLMDTQYF

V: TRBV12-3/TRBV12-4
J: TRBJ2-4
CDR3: CASSQEGLKVRNIQYF

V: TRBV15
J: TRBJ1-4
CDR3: CATSRPNSATNEKLFF

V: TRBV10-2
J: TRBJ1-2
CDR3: CASTSSSGRKLYGYTF

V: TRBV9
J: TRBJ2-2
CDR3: CASSSRGDTGELFF

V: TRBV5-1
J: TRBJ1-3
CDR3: CASSLALSGNTIYF

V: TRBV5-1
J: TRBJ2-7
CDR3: CASSFGTTAAYEQYF

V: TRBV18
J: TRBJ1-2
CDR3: CASSAQGALTYGYTF

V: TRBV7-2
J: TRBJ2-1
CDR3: CASSYQQGWGPYNEQFF

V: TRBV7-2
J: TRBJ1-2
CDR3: CASSLEVPAGGYTF

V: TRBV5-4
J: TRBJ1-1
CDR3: CASSAGTGDTEAFF

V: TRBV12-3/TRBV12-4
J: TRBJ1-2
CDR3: CASRTLGGYGYTF

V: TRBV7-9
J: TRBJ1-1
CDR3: CASSPGDLGSMNTEAFF

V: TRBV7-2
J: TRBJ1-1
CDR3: CASSHTGDLWAFF

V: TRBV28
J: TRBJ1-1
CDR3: CASSSLQGWVNTEAFF

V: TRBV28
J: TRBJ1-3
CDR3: CASTPLGSSGNTIYF

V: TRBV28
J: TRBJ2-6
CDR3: CASTSMGQGPFGANVLTF

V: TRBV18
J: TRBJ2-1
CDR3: CASSSGLVSYNEQFF

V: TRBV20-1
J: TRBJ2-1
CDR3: CSATTRSSWNEQFF

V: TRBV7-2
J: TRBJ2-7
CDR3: CASSPRQGSYEQYF

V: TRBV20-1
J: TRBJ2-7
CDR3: CSAIPLGYEQYF